The source of this T cell receptor (beta chain) is a study of OX40 agonist ivuxolimab in advanced cancers. Individuals having autoimmune disease history or systemic immunosuppression were not enrolled. The assay was immunoSEQ multiplex PCR, and TCRdb's table has in-frame clones only and misses some. The table has 80,000 or so clones, about 88% seen once. There are 16 residues in the CDR3. Deletions cut 0 bases from V and 4 bases from J, with 13 bases between. The germline gives CDR1 MNHNS, CDR2 SASEGT. The V and J genes are TRBV6-1 and TRBJ2-4; tentatively, D is TRBD1 (5 bases). The sequence was obtained from an adult with an advanced solid tumor such as melanoma, head and neck, liver or kidney cancer. The material was CD4+ or CD8+ T cells sorted from blood, obtained in a trial of the OX40 agonist ivuxolimab. CDR3 protein: CASSEALSGHKNIQYF. The CDR3 nucleotides are TGTGCCAGCAGTGAAGCCCTATCTGGACATAAAAACATTCAGTACTTC.